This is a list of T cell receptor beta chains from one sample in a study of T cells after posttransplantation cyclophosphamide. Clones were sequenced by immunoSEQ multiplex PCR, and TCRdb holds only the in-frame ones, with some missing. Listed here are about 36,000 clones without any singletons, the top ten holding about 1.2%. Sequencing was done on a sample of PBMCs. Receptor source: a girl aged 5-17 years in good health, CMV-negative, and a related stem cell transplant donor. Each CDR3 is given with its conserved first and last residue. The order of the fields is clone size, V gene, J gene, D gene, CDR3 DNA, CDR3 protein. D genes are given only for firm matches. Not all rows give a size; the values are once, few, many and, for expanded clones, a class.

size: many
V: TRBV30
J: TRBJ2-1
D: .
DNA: TGTGCCTCGGGACGGACTAACAATGAGCAGTTCTTC
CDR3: CASGRTNNEQFF

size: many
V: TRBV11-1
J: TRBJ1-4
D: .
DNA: TGTGCCAGCAGCCGTTCCCCAGAAGAAAAACTGTTTTTT
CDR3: CASSRSPEEKLFF

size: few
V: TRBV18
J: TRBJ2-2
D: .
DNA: TGTGCCAGCTCACCAGTACAGGGCCTCGCCGGGGAGCTGTTTTTT
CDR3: CASSPVQGLAGELFF

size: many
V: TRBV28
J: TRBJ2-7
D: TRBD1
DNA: TGTGCCAGCAGTTTGTTGGACAGGGAGTACGAGCAGTACTTC
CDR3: CASSLLDREYEQYF

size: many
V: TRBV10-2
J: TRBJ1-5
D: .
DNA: TGCGCCAGCAGTGAGTCGGCAGGATCCAGCAATCAGCCCCAGCATTTT
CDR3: CASSESAGSSNQPQHF

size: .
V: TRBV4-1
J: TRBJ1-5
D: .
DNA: TGCGCCAGCAGCCAAGAGGAGATTGGGCAGCCCCAGCATTTT
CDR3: CASSQEEIGQPQHF

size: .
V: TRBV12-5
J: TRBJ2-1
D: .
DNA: TGTGCTAGTGGTCTAGGCAGGGTGAACGACAATGAGCAGTTCTTC
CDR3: CASGLGRVNDNEQFF

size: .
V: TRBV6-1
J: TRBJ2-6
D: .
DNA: TGTGCCAGCAGTGTTGGGGGCGCGAAGCTTATTTCCTCTGGGGCCAACGTCCTGACTTTC
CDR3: CASSVGGAKLISSGANVLTF

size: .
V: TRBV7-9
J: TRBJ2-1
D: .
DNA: TGTGCCAGCAGTTTGACTGACGGAGCACCAACACCCGAGCAGTTCTTC
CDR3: CASSLTDGAPTPEQFF

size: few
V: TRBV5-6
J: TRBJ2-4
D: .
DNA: TGTGCCAGCAGCTTACGACGGACACCTCTAGCCAAAAACATTCAGTACTTC
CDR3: CASSLRRTPLAKNIQYF

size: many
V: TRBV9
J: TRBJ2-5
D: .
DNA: TGTGCCAGCAGCGTAGCGGGTAGTCAAGAGACCCAGTACTTC
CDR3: CASSVAGSQETQYF

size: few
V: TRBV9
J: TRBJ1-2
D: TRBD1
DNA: TGTGCCAGCAGCCCAACAGGGGGCCCTCTCTATGGCTACACCTTC
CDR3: CASSPTGGPLYGYTF

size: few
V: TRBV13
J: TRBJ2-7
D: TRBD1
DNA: TGTGCCAGCAGCCCCGACAGGGATGGCGAGCAGTACTTC
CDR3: CASSPDRDGEQYF

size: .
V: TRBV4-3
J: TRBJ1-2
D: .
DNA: TGCGCCAGCAGCCAAGATGAGTGGACATTATACTATGGCTACACCTTC
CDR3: CASSQDEWTLYYGYTF

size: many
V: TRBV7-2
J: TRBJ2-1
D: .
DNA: TGTGCCAGCAGCTTAGGGTCGGGGGGCGGGAACAATGAGCAGTTCTTC
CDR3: CASSLGSGGGNNEQFF

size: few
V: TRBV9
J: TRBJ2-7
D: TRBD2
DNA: TGTGCCAGCAGCGGAGCGGGGGGGTCCTACGAGCAGTACTTC
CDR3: CASSGAGGSYEQYF

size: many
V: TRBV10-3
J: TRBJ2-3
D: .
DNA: TGTGCCACCCGACCCCCGGGTAGGAGCACAGATACGCAGTATTTT
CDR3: CATRPPGRSTDTQYF

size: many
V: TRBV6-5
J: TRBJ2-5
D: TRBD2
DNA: TGTGCCAGCAGAGGACTAGCGGGGGGGCAGAAGACCCAGTACTTC
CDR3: CASRGLAGGQKTQYF

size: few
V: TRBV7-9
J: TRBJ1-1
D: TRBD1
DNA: TGTGCCAGCAGCGCCACAGGGGGCAGCCCTCTGGGCACTGAAGCTTTCTTT
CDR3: CASSATGGSPLGTEAFF

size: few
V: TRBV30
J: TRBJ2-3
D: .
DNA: TGTGCCTGGACCCCCGCGCGGAGCACAGATACGCAGTATTTT
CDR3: CAWTPARSTDTQYF

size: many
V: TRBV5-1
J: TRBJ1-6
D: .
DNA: TGCGCCAGCAGCTTGGTGTCCAGTGAATTCAATTCACCCCTCCACTTT
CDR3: CASSLVSSEFNSPLHF

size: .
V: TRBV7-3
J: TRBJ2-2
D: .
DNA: TGTGCCAGCAGCTTCCAAGCGGGGAACACCGGGGAGCTGTTTTTT
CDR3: CASSFQAGNTGELFF

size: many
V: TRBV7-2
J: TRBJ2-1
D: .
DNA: TGTGCCAGCAGCTCCCACAGGAATGAGCAGTTCTTC
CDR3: CASSSHRNEQFF